These 2 T cell receptor beta chains were sequenced from one sample in a study of blood T cell repertoires in COVID-19. Repertoires were generated with immunoSEQ multiplex PCR, while TCRdb's copy carries only in-frame clones and drops some. The sample shows some 180,000 clones, about four fifths of them seen only once. The sequencing sample was made of peripheral blood. These receptors were taken from a woman in her 70s who had recovered from COVID-19.

The chain uses TRBV11-3 and TRBJ1-1, with D perhaps TRBD1 (5 bases). This CDR3 is built from 14 residues. Trimming left V 6 bases short and J 4 bases short, with 15 bases between. The germline gives CDR1 SGHNT, CDR2 YENEEA. The CDR3 region has the DNA TGTGCCAGCAGTTCCCAGGGTGGGGTCACTGAAGCTTTCTTT. Its translation is CASSSQGGVTEAFF.

The V gene is TRBV10-2, the J gene TRBJ2-7, with D maybe TRBD2 (5 bases). CDR1 is WSHSY and CDR2 is SAAADI in the germline V gene. The V and J ends lost 1 base and 7 bases respectively, with 14 bases between them. This CDR3 comprises 14 residues. DNA of the CDR3: TGCGCCAGCAGTGAGTTGAGGGCCCCGGGGGAGCAGTACTTC. It codes for CASSELRAPGEQYF.